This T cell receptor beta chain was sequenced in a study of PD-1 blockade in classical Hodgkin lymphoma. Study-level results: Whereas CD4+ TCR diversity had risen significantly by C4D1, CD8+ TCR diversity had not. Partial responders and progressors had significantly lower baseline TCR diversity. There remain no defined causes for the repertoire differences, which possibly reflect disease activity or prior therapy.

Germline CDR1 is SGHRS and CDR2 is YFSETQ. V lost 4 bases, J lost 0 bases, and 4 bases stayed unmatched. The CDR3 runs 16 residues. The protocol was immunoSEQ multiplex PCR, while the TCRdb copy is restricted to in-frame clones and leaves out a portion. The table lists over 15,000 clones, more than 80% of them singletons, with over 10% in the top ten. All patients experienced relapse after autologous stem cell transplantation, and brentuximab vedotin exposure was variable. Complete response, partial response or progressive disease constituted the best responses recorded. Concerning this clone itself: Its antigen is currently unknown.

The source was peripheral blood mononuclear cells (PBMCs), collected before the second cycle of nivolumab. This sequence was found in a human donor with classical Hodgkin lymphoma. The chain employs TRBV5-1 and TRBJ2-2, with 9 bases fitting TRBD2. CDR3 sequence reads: CASSPIAGANTGELFF. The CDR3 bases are TGCGCCAGCAGCCCCATAGCGGGGGCGAACACCGGGGAGCTGTTTTTT.